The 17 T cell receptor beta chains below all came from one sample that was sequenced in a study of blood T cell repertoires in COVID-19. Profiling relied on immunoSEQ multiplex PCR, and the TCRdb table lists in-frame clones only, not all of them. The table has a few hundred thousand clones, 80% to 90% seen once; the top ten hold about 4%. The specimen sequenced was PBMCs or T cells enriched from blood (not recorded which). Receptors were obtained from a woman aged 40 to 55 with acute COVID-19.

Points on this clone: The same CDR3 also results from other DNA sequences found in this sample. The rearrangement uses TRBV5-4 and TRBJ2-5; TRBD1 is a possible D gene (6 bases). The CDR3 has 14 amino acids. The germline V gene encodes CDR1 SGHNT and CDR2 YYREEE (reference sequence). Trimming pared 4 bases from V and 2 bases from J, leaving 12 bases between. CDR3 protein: CASSLGASQETQYF. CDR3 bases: TGTGCCAGCAGCCTGGGGGCCAGTCAAGAGACCCAGTACTTC. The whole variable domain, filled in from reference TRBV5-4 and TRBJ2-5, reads ETGVTQSPTHLIKTRGQQVTLRCSSQSGHNTVSWYQQALGQGPQFIFQYYREEENGRGNFPPRFSGLQFPNYSSELNVNALELDDSALYLCASSLGASQETQYFGPGTRLLVL.

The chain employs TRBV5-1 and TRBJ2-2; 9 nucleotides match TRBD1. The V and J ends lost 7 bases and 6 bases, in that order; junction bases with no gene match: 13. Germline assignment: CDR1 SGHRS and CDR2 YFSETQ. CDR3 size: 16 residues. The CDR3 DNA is TGCGCCAGCTCCCAGTCGGGACAGGGATTCCCCGGGGAGCTGTTTTTT. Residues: CASSQSGQGFPGELFF.

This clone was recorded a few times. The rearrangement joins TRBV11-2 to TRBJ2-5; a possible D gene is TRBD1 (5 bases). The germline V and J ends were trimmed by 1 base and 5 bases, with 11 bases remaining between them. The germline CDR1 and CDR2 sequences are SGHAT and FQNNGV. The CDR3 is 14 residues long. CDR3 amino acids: CASSLGYRGETQYF. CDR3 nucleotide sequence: TGTGCCAGCAGCTTAGGTTATAGGGGTGAGACCCAGTACTTC.

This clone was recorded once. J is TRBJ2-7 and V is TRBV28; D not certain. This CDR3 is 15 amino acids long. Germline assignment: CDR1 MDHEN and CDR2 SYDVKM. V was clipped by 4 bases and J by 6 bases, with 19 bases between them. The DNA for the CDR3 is TGTGCCAGCAGTTCTACCGTCCAGCGCGGCCGCGAGCAGTACTTC. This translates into CASSSTVQRGREQYF.

CDR3 in DNA: TGTGCCAGCAGCCCCGGGACAGGGAAGTCCTACGAGCAGTACTTC. Residues: CASSPGTGKSYEQYF. This sequence joins TRBV7-9 and TRBJ2-7, with 9 bases identical to TRBD1. Trimming took 5 bases from V and 1 from J; bases not matched to a gene: 6. The CDR3 covers 15 residues. CDR1 is SEHNR, CDR2 FQNEAQ, per germline (reference sequence).

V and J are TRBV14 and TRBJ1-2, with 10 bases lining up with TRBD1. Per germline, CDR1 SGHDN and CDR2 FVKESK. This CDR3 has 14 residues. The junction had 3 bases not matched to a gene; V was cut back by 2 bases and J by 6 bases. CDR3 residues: CASSQSTGGNGYTF. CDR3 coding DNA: TGTGCCAGCAGCCAATCGACAGGGGGCAATGGCTACACCTTC.

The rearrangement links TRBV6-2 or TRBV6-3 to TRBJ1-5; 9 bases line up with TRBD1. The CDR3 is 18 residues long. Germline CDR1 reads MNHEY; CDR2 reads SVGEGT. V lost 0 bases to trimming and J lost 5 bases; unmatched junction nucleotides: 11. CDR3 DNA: TGTGCCAGCAGTTACTCCAACAGGGGGCAATGGCTCCATCAGCCCCAGCATTTT. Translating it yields CASSYSNRGQWLHQPQHF.

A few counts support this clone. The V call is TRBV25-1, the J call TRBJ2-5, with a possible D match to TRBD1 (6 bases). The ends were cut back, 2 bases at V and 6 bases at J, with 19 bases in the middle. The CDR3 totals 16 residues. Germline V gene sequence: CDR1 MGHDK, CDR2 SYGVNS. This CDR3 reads CASSEARGRGEKTQYF. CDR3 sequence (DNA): TGTGCCAGCAGTGAAGCACGCGGCAGGGGTGAGAAGACCCAGTACTTC.

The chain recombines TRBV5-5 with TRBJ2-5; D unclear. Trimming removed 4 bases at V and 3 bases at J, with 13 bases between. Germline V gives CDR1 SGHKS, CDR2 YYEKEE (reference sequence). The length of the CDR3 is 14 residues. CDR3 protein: CASSNDWNEETQYF. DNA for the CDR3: TGTGCCAGCAGCAACGACTGGAACGAAGAGACCCAGTACTTC.

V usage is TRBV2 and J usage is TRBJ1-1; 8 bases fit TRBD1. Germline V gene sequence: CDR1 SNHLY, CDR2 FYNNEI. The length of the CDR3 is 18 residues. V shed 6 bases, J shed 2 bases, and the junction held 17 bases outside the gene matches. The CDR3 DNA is TGTGCCAGCAGCGCCCTAGGGCAGACAGGGGCGGGTAACACTGAAGCTTTCTTT. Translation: CASSALGQTGAGNTEAFF.

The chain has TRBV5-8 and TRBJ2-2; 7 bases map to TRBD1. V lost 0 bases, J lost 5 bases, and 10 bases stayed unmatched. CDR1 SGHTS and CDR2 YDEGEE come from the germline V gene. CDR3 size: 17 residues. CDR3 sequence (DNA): TGTGCCAGCAGCTTGGGCAGGGGGTTCATAATAACCGGGGAGCTGTTTTTT. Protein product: CASSLGRGFIITGELFF.

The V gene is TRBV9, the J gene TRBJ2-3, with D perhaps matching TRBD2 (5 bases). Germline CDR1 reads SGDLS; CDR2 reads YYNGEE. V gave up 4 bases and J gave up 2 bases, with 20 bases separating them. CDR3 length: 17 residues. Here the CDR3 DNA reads TGTGCCAGCAGCCCGAAGCTGTCGGACTCATACACAGATACGCAGTATTTT. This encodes CASSPKLSDSYTDTQYF.

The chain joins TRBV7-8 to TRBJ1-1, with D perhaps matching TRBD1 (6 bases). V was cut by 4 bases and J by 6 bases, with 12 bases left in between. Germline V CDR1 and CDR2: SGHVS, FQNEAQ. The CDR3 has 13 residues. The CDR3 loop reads CASSSRTASEAFF. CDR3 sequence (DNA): TGTGCCAGCAGCTCCAGGACAGCCTCTGAAGCTTTCTTT.

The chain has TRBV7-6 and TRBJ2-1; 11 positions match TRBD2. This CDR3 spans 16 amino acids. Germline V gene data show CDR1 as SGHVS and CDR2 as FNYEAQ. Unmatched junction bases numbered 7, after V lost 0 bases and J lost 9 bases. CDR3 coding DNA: TGTGCCAGCAGCTTAGCGACTACTAGCGGGAGAGGTGAGCAGTTCTTC. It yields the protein CASSLATTSGRGEQFF.

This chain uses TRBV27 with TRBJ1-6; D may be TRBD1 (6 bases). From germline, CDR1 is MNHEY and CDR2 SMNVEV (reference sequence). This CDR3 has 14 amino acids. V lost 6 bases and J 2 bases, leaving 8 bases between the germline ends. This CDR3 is CASRTGPYNSPLHF. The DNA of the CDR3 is TGTGCCAGCAGGACAGGACCCTATAATTCACCCCTCCACTTT.

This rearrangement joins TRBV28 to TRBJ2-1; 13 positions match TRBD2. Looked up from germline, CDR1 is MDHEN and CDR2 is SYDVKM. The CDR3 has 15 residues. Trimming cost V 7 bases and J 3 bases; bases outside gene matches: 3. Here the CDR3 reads CASIRLAGGYNEQFF. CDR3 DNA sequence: TGTGCCAGCATCCGACTAGCGGGAGGCTACAATGAGCAGTTCTTC.

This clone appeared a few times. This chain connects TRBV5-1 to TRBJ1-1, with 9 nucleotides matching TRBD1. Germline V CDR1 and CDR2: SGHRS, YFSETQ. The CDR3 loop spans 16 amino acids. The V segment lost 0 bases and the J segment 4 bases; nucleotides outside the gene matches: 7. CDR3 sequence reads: CASSLGGQGLGTEAFF. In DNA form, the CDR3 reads TGCGCCAGCAGCTTGGGGGGACAGGGTTTGGGCACTGAAGCTTTCTTT.